Shown below are 16 T cell receptor beta chains from a single sample sequenced in a study of cytomegalovirus exposure and HLA in healthy donors (dated by TCRdb to the late 2010s). Libraries were made using the immunoSEQ multiplex PCR assay. The table comes from immuneACCESS by way of TCRdb, which keeps in-frame sequences with V and J called. Part of the clones is missing from these tables; in studies checked, under half for an unresolved V gene and the rest for unknown reasons. The sample records over 120,000 clones, around 90% of which are singletons. 4.5% of the sample rests with the top ten. Sequences were obtained from PBMCs. The receptor set was obtained from a man younger than 30 in good health and CMV-seropositive.

The V call is TRBV5-6, the J call TRBJ1-1; D is undetermined. Germline assignment: CDR1 SGHDT and CDR2 YYEEEE. This CDR3 has 15 amino acids. The V and J ends lost 2 bases and 7 bases respectively, with 18 bases between them. In DNA, the CDR3 is TGTGCCAGCAGCTTTGGGTTCCAGCCTTCGGGTGAAGCTTTCTTT. It translates to CASSFGFQPSGEAFF.

The genes are TRBV30 and TRBJ1-5; D not resolved. The V and J ends lost 0 bases and 2 bases respectively, with 11 bases between them. This CDR3 comprises 15 residues. In germline, CDR1 is GTSNPN, CDR2 SVGIG (reference sequence). CDR3 amino acids: CAWSVGTRGNQPQHF. In nucleotides, the CDR3 is TGTGCCTGGAGTGTAGGAACTCGGGGCAATCAGCCCCAGCATTTT.

This clone was seen a few times. The chain carries TRBV30 and TRBJ1-5; no definite D call. V lost 1 base and J lost 3, with 7 bases in between. There are 13 residues in the CDR3. The germline CDR1 and CDR2 sequences are GTSNPN and SVGIG (reference sequence). Written as DNA, the CDR3 is TGTGCCTGGAGTGGACAAGACAATCAGCCCCAGCATTTT. Translated: CAWSGQDNQPQHF.

This chain links TRBV6-5 with TRBJ2-2; D gene uncertain. Per the germline V gene, CDR1 is MNHEY and CDR2 is SVGAGI. This CDR3 is 13 amino acids long. V was pared by 2 bases and J by 5 bases, with 6 bases between. CDR3 region: CASSYRVTGELFF. For the CDR3, the DNA is TGTGCCAGCAGTTACCGCGTGACCGGGGAGCTGTTTTTT.

Written as DNA, the CDR3 is TGCGCCAGCAGCCTAGGATACCAGGGTATCTACGAGCAGTACTTC. Translating gives CASSLGYQGIYEQYF. The J gene is TRBJ2-7, the V gene TRBV4-1; possibly TRBD1 for D (5 bases). CDR3 size: 15 residues. Germline V gene data show CDR1 as MGHRA and CDR2 as YSYEKL. Deletions cut 4 bases from V and 3 bases from J, with 16 bases between.

This rearrangement joins TRBV6-4 to TRBJ1-2, with 8 bases aligning to TRBD1. This CDR3 has 16 residues. Germline-derived CDR1 and CDR2 are MRHNA and SNTAGT. V shed 4 bases and J 5 bases; nucleotides not matched to a gene: 12. The DNA for the CDR3 is TGTGCCAGCAGTGGAGAACCGGGACAGGATGCTTATGGCTACACCTTC. Translation: CASSGEPGQDAYGYTF.

The V and J genes are TRBV11-2 and TRBJ2-1, with 8 nucleotides matching TRBD2. This CDR3 has 15 amino acids. After removal of 6 bases from V and 6 bases from J, the junction contained 10 bases not matched to a gene. Germline-derived CDR1 and CDR2 are SGHAT and FQNNGV. CDR3 coding DNA: TGTGCCAGCAGGACACTCGGGAGGGCGGCCAATGAGCAGTTCTTC. Residues: CASRTLGRAANEQFF.

The chain links TRBV28 to TRBJ1-2; D ambiguous. CDR1 and CDR2 (germline): MDHEN, SYDVKM. The CDR3 runs to 11 residues. V was shortened by 4 bases and J by 8 bases, with 8 bases between the two germline ends. The CDR3, as DNA: TGTGCCAGCAGTTCTGAGGGAGGCTACACCTTC. This gives the protein CASSSEGGYTF.

This sequence joins TRBV13 and TRBJ1-1, with a possible D match to TRBD1 (5 bases). The V and J ends lost 4 bases and 1 base respectively, with 7 bases between them. Germline V CDR1 and CDR2: PRHDT, FYEKMQ (reference sequence). This CDR3 spans 13 amino acids. The CDR3 sequence is CASSSGGNTEAFF. The CDR3 DNA reads TGTGCCAGCAGCTCGGGGGGGAACACTGAAGCTTTCTTT.

CDR3: CASSDGTFGGAFF. In nucleotides, the CDR3 is TGTGCCAGCAGTGACGGGACATTTGGAGGAGCTTTCTTT. The genes are TRBV2 and TRBJ1-1; perhaps TRBD1 as D (6 bases). V was trimmed by 3 bases and J by 10 bases, leaving 15 bases between them. Germline V CDR1 and CDR2: SNHLY, FYNNEI. There are 13 residues in the CDR3. The full variable domain, completed using reference TRBV2 and TRBJ1-1, is EPEVTQTPSHQVTQMGQEVILRCVPISNHLYFYWYRQILGQKVEFLVSFYNNEISEKSEIFDDQFSVERPDGSNFTLKIRSTKLEDSAMYFCASSDGTFGGAFFGQGTRLTVV.

The CDR3 region has the DNA TGCGCCAGCAGCCAAGACCGCAGAATCTTGGGCTACACCTTC. This sequence encodes CASSQDRRILGYTF. The J gene is TRBJ1-2, the V gene TRBV4-1; D uncertain. The CDR3 consists of 14 residues. The V end lost 0 bases, the J end lost 8 bases, and 13 bases lay between the germline ends. Per the germline V gene, CDR1 is MGHRA and CDR2 is YSYEKL.

The rearrangement joins TRBV19 to TRBJ2-5, with 10 bases aligning to TRBD1. The CDR3 has 15 residues. Germline loops: CDR1 LNHDA, CDR2 SQIVND (reference sequence). V was clipped by 3 bases and J by 5 bases; unmatched bases: 6. In nucleotides, the CDR3 is TGTGCCAGTAGTATCGGGACAGGGGAAGTGGAGACCCAGTACTTC. Translation gives CASSIGTGEVETQYF.

V gene TRBV7-9 combines with J gene TRBJ2-3, with D possibly being TRBD2 (5 bases). The V end was cut by 2 bases, the J end by 3 bases, with 12 bases between. Germline assignment: CDR1 SEHNR and CDR2 FQNEAQ (reference sequence). This CDR3 contains 15 residues. Written as DNA, the CDR3 is TGTGCCAGCAGCTTAACGCGCATAGCGACAGATACGCAGTATTTT. Encoded protein: CASSLTRIATDTQYF. Filled out from reference TRBV7-9 and TRBJ2-3, the complete variable domain reads DTGVSQNPRHKITKRGQNVTFRCDPISEHNRLYWYRQTLGQGPEFLTYFQNEAQLEKSRLLSDRFSAERPKGSFSTLEIQRTEQGDSAMYLCASSLTRIATDTQYFGPGTRLTVL.

J is TRBJ1-1 and V is TRBV5-1; D not resolved. The V gene lost 2 bases and the J gene lost 0 bases, with 11 bases spanning the gap. The CDR3 sequence is 15 residues long. Germline V gives CDR1 SGHRS, CDR2 YFSETQ. CDR3 sequence (DNA): TGCGCCAGCAGCTTTCGTGCTACAGTGAACACTGAAGCTTTCTTT. The encoded protein is CASSFRATVNTEAFF.

This chain links TRBV7-9 with TRBJ2-7; weak D call: TRBD1 (5 bases). V was cut by 0 bases and J by 7 bases, with 13 bases left in between. The CDR3 length is 14 residues. Germline V gene lookup returns CDR1 SEHNR and CDR2 FQNEAQ (reference sequence). The CDR3 DNA is TGTGCCAGCAGCTTAGCAGTCCCCCAGGGTGAGCAGTACTTC. Its protein product is CASSLAVPQGEQYF.

The V call is TRBV19, the J call TRBJ1-2, with 10 bases identical to TRBD1. Germline CDR1 reads LNHDA; CDR2 reads SQIVND (reference sequence). V shed 1 base, J shed 4 bases, and the junction held 3 bases outside the gene matches. The CDR3 consists of 15 residues. This chain's CDR3 is CASSIVGQGTYGYTF. The CDR3 bases are TGTGCCAGTAGTATAGTGGGACAGGGGACCTATGGCTACACCTTC.